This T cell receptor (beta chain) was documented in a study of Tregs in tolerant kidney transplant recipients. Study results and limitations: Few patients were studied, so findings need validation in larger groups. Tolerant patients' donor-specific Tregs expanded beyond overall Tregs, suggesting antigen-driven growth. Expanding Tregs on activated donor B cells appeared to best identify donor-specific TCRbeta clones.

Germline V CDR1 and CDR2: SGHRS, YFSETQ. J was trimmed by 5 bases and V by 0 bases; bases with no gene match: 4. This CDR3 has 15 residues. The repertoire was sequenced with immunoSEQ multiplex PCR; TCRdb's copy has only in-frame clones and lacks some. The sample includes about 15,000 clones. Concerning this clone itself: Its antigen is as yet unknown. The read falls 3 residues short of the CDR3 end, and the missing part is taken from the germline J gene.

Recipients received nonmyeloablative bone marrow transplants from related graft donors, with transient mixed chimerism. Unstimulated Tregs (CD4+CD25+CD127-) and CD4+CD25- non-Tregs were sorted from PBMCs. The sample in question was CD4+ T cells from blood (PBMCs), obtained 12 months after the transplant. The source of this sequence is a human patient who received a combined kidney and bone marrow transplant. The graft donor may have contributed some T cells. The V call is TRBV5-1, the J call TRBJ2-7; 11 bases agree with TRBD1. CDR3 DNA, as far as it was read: TGCGCCAGCAGCTTGGCAGGGACAGGGGGGGACGAG. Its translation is CASSLAGTGGDE. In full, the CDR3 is CASSLAGTGGDEQYF. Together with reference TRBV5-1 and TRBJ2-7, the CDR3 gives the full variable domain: KAGVTQTPRYLIKTRGQQVTLSCSPISGHRSVSWYQQTPGQGLQFLFEYFSETQRNKGNFPGRFSGRQFSNSRSEMNVSTLELGDSALYLCASSLAGTGGDEQYFGPGTRLTVT.